Described below is a single TCR beta chain sequence and its context. This CDR3 has 13 amino acids. Per germline, CDR1 MGHRA and CDR2 YSYEKL. The germline V and J ends were trimmed by 1 base and 4 bases, with 7 bases remaining between them. These data belong to a study of cytomegalovirus exposure and HLA in healthy donors. Both 60 Vbeta primers and 13 Jbeta primers went into the PCR. Profiled with immunoSEQ multiplex PCR; TCRdb holds only in-frame clones, not every one. The sample lists under 35,000 clones, around 40% occurring once. The chain employs TRBV4-1 and TRBJ1-1; a possible D gene is TRBD1 (5 bases). The clonotype originates from a woman aged 45-65 years in good health and CMV-seronegative. The sequenced material came from PBMCs. CDR3 in DNA: TGCGCCAGCAGCCAAGGGGGGGTCACTGAAGCTTTCTTT. Encoded protein: CASSQGGVTEAFF.